This TCR beta chain was identified in a study of blood T cells in healthy people across ages. Study as a whole: Template switching retrieved approximately one barcoded beta molecule for each two T cells. Study-wide results and caveats: Diversity of TCR beta per million T cells declined in a roughly linear way with age.

This clonotype was seen ten or more times. The antigen is unknown. Through a sample-barcoded 5' primer and a J-beta primer mix, a second PCR was run for about 6 to 11 cycles. One entry per CDR3 protein results from TCRdb running MiXCR on the 5' RACE reads. This repertoire shows 1.5 million to 2 million distinct CDR3 sequences, about 28% found once; its top ten account for roughly 8%. Trimming stripped 5 bases from V and 2 bases from J, with 16 bases between. The CDR3 has 15 amino acids. The germline gives CDR1 SGHRS, CDR2 YFSETQ. This chain connects TRBV5-1 to TRBJ1-2; D remains unclear. The sequencing input was blood. The origin of this receptor is a woman between 25 and 40 years old in good health. DNA of the CDR3: TGCGCCAGCAGAACAGAAGCGCTCAAGAACTATGGCTACACCTTC. Translation gives CASRTEALKNYGYTF.